This T cell receptor beta chain was recorded in a study of cytomegalovirus exposure and HLA in healthy donors. General study points: One later analysis, an examination of the approximately 120 validation repertoires, found that first-cohort TCR clusters tended to co-occur in them. Cytomegalovirus association was assigned to about 150 TCR beta chains. Accounts indicate the classifier identified cytomegalovirus status with strong specificity and sensitivity. Most TCR sequences were rare, but some public TCRs occurred in many donors.

The CDR3 loop spans 13 amino acids. V was shortened by 4 bases and J by 5 bases, with 10 bases between the two germline ends. CDR1 and CDR2 from the germline V gene are PRHDT and FYEKMQ (reference sequence). Comments on this clone: Its antigen is as yet unknown.

Sequencing used immunoSEQ multiplex PCR; TCRdb keeps in-frame clones, though not all of them. The data contain roughly 240,000 clones, 80% to 90% of them singletons. The chain employs TRBV13 and TRBJ2-3; a possible D gene is TRBD1 (5 bases). The sequenced sample consisted of PBMCs. The receptor's source is a man between 18 and 29 years old in good health and CMV-seronegative. The CDR3 loop reads CASSSLGRDTQYF. The CDR3 bases are TGTGCCAGCAGCTCCCTGGGGCGAGATACGCAGTATTTT.